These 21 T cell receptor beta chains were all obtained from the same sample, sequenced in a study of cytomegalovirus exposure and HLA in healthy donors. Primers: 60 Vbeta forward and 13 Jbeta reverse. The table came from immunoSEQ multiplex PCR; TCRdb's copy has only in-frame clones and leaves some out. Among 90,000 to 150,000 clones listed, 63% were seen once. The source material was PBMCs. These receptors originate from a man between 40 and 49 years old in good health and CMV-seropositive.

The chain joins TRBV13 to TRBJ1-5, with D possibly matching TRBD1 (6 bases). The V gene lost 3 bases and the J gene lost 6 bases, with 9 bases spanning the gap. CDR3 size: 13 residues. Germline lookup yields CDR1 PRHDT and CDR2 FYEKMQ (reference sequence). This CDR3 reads CASSLTRGQPQHF. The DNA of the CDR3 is TGTGCCAGCAGCTTGACCAGGGGTCAGCCCCAGCATTTT.

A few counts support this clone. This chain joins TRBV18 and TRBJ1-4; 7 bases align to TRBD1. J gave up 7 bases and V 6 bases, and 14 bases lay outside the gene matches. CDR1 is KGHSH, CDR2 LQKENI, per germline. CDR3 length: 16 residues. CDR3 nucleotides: TGTGCCAGCTCGGACGGCCTGACAGGGACATCTGAAAAACTGTTTTTT. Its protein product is CASSDGLTGTSEKLFF.

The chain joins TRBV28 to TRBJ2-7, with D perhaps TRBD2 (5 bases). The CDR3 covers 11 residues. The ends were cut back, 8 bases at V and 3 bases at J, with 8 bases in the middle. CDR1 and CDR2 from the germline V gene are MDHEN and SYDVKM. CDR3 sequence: CASLEGYEQYF. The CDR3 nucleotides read TGTGCCAGCCTCGAGGGCTACGAGCAGTACTTC.

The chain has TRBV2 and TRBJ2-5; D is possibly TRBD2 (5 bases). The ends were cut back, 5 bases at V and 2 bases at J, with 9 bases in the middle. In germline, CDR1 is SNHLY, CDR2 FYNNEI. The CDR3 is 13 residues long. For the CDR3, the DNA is TGTGCCAGCAGTCTAGCCCTGCAAGAGACCCAGTACTTC. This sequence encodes CASSLALQETQYF.

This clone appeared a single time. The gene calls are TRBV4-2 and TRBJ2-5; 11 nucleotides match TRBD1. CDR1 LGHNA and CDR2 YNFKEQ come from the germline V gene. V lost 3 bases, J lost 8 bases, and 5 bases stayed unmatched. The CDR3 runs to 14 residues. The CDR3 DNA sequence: TGTGCCAGCAGCCAGGGACAGGGGGAAGGAACCCAGTACTTC. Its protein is CASSQGQGEGTQYF.

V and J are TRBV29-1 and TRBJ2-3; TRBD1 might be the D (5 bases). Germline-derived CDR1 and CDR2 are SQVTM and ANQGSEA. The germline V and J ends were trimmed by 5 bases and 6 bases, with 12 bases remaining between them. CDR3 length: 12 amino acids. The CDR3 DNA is TGCAGCGTTCAGGTCAACAGGGATACGCAGTATTTT. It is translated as CSVQVNRDTQYF.

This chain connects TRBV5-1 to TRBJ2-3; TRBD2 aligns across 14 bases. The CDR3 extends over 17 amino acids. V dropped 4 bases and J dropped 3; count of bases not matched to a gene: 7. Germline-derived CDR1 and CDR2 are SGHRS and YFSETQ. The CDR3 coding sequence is TGCGCCAGCAGCCCGGGACTAGCGGGAGTGTTGACAGATACGCAGTATTTT. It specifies CASSPGLAGVLTDTQYF.

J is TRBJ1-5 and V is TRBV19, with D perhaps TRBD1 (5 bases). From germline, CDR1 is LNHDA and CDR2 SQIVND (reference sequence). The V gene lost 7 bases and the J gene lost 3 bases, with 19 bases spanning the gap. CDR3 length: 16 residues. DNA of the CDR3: TGTGCCAGTACTGAGGGCGGACGGGGGAACAATCAGCCCCAGCATTTT. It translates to CASTEGGRGNNQPQHF.

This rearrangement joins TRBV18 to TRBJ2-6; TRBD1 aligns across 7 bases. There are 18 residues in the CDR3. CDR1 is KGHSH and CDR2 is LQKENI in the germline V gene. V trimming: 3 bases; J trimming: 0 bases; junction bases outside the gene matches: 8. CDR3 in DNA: TGTGCCAGCTCACCCACGACAGGGATCTTCTCTGGGGCCAACGTCCTGACTTTC. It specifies CASSPTTGIFSGANVLTF.

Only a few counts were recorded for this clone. The CDR3 loop is CATSTTSGGFTDTQYF. The CDR3 DNA follows: TGTGCCACCAGCACAACTAGCGGAGGGTTCACAGATACGCAGTATTTT. The rearrangement links TRBV15 to TRBJ2-3; 8 nucleotides align to TRBD2. CDR3 size: 16 residues. Germline V gene lookup returns CDR1 LNHNV and CDR2 YYDKDF (reference sequence). V dropped 4 bases and J dropped 2; count of bases not matched to a gene: 8. Variable domain in full (rest from reference TRBV15 and TRBJ2-3): DAMVIQNPRYQVTQFGKPVTLSCSQTLNHNVMYWYQQKSSQAPKLLFHYYDKDFNNEADTPDNFQSRRPNTSFCFLDIRSPGLGDTAMYLCATSTTSGGFTDTQYFGPGTRLTVL.

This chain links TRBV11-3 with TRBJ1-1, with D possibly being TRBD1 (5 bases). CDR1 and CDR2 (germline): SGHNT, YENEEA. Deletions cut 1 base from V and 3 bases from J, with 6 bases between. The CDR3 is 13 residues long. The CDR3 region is CASSLVRDTEAFF. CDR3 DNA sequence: TGTGCCAGCAGCTTAGTCAGGGACACTGAAGCTTTCTTT.

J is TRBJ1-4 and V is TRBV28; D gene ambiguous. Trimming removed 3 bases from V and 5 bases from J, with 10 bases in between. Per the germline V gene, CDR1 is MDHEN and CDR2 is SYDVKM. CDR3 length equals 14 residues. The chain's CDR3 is CASSLVQLNEKLFF. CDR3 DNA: TGTGCCAGCAGTTTGGTACAGTTAAATGAAAAACTGTTTTTT. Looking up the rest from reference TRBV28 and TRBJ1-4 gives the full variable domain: DVKVTQSSRYLVKRTGEKVFLECVQDMDHENMFWYRQDPGLGLRLIYFSYDVKMKEKGDIPEGYSVSREKKERFSLILESASTNQTSMYLCASSLVQLNEKLFFGSGTQLSVL.

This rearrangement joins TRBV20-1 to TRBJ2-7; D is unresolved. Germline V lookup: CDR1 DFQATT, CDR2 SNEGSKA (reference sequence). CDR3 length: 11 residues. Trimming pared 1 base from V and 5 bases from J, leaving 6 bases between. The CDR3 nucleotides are TGCAGTGCTAGAGTAGTCCACGAGCAGTACTTC. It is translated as CSARVVHEQYF.

The CDR3 DNA reads as TGTGCCAGCACCCGGGACACCGCACACACCGGGGAGCTGTTTTTT. It yields the protein CASTRDTAHTGELFF. The rearrangement links TRBV6-5 to TRBJ2-2, with D perhaps matching TRBD1 (6 bases). Germline CDR1 MNHEY, CDR2 SVGAGI. The CDR3 has 15 amino acids. The V and J ends lost 7 bases and 3 bases respectively, with 15 bases between them.

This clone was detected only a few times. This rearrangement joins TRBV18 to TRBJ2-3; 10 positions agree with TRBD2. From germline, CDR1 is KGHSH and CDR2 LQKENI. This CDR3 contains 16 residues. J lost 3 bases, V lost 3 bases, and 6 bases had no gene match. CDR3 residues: CASSPTGTSVTDTQYF. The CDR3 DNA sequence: TGTGCCAGCTCACCTACCGGGACTAGCGTGACAGATACGCAGTATTTT.

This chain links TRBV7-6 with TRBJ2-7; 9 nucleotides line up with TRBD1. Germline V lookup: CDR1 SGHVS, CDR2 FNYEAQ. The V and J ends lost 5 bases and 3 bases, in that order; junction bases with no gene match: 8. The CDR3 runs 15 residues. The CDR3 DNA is TGTGCCAGCAGCAAACTGACAGGGGGTGTCTACGAGCAGTACTTC. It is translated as CASSKLTGGVYEQYF.

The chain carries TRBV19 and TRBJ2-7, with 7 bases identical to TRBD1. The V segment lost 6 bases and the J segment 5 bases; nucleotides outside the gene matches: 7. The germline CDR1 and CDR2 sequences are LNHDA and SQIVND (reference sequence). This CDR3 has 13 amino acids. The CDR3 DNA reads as TGTGCCAGTAGCGGAAACAGGGGAAACGAGCAGTACTTC. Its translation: CASSGNRGNEQYF.

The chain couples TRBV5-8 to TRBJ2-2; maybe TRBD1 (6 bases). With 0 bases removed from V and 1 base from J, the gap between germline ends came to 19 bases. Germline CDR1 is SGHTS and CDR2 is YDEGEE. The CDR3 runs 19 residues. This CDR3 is CASSLVIFSGARNTGELFF. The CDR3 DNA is TGTGCCAGCAGCTTGGTGATTTTTTCAGGGGCGCGGAACACCGGGGAGCTGTTTTTT.

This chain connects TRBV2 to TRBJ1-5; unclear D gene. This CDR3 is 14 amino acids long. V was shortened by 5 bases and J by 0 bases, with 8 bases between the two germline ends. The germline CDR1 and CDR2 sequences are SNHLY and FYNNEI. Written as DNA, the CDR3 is TGTGCCAGCAGTTCCGGTAATAGCAATCAGCCCCAGCATTTT. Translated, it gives CASSSGNSNQPQHF.

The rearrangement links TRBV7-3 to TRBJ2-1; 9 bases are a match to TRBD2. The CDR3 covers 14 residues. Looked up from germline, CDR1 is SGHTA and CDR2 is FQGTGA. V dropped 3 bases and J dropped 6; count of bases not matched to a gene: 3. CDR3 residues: CASSFLGLANEQFF. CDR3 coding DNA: TGTGCCAGCAGCTTTCTGGGACTAGCCAATGAGCAGTTCTTC.

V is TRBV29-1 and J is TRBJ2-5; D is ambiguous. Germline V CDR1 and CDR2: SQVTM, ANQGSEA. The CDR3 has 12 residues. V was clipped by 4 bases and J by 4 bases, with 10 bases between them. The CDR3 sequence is CSVGHTVETQYF. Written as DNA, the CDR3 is TGCAGCGTTGGACACACAGTAGAGACCCAGTACTTC.